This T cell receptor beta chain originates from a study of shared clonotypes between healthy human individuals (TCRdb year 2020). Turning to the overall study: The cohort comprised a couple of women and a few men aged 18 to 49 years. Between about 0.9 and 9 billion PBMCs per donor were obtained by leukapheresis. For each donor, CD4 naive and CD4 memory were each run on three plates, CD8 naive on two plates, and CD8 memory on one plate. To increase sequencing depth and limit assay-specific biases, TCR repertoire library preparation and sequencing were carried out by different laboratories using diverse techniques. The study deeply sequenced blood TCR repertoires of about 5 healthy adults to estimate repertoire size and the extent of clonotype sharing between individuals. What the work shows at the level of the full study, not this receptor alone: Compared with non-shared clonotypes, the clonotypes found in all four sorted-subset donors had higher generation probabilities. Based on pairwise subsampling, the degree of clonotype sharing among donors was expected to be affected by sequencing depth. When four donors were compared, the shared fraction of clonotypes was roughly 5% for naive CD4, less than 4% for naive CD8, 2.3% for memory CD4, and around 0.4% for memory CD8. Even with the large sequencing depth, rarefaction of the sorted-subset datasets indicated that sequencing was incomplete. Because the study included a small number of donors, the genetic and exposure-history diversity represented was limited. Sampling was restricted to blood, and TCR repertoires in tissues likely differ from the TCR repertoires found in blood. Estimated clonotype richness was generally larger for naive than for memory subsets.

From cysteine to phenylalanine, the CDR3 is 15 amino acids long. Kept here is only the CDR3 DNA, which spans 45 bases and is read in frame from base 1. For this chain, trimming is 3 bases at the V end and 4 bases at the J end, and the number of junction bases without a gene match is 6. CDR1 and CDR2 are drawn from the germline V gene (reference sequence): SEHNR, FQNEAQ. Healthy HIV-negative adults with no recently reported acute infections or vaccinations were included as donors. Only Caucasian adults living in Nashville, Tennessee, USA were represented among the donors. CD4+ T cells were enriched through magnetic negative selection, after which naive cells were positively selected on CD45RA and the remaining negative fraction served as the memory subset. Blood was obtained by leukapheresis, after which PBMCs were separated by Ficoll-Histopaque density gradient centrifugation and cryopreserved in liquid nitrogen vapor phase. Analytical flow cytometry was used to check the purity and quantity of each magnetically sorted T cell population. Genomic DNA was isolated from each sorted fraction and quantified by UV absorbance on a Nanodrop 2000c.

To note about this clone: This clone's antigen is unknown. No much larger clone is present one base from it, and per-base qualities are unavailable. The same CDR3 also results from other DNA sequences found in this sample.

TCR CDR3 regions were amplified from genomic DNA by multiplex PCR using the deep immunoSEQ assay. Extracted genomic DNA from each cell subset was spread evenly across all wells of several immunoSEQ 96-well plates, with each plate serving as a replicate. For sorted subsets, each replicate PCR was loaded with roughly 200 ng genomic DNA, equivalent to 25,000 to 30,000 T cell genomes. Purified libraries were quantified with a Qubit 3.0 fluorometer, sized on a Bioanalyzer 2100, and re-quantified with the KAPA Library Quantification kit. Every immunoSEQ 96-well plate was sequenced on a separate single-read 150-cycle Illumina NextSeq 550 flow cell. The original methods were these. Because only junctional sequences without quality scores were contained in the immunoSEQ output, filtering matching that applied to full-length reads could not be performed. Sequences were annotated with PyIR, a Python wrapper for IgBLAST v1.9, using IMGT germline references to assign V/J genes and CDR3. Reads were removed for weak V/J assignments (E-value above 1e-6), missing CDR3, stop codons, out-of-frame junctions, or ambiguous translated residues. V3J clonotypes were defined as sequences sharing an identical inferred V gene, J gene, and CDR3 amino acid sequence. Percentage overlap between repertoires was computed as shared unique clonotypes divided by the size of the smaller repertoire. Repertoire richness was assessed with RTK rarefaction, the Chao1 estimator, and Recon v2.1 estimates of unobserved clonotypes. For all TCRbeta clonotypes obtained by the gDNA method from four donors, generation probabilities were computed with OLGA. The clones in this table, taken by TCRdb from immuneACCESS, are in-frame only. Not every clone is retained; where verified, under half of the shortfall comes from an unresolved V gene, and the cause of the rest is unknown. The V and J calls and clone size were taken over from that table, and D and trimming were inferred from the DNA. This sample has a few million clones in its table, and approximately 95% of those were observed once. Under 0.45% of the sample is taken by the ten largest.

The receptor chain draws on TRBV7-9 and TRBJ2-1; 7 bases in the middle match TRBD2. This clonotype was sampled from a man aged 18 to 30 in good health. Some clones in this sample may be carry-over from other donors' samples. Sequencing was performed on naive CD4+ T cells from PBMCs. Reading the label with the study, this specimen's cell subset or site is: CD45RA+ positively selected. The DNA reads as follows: TGTGCCAGCAGCTTCCTCAGCGGGACTTACAATGAGCAGTTCTTC. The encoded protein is CASSFLSGTYNEQFF. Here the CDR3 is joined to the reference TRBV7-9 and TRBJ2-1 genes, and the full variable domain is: DTGVSQNPRHKITKRGQNVTFRCDPISEHNRLYWYRQTLGQGPEFLTYFQNEAQLEKSRLLSDRFSAERPKGSFSTLEIQRTEQGDSAMYLCASSFLSGTYNEQFFGPGTRLTVL.